This TCR beta chain comes out of a study of cytomegalovirus exposure and HLA in healthy donors. Overall study findings and caveats: Listed as cytomegalovirus-associated were 150 or so TCR beta chains. Rarity held for most TCR sequences, but there were some public TCRs that occurred in many donors.

Among the approximately 110 subjects of the validation cohort, separate from the roughly 700-subject first cohort, were the donors. Produced via immunoSEQ multiplex PCR; TCRdb's table is partial and in-frame only. Among about 350,000 clones listed, about 90% were seen once. The germline V and J ends were trimmed by 0 bases and 4 bases, with 10 bases remaining between them. The CDR3 length is 15 residues. Germline CDR1 is MNHNS and CDR2 is SASEGT. Notes on this clone: Its specificity is unknown.

The sequencing sample was made of PBMCs. This chain joins TRBV6-1 and TRBJ1-5; D is possibly TRBD1 (6 bases). This TCR came from a woman aged 30 to 39 in good health and CMV-seropositive. In DNA, the CDR3 is TGTGCCAGCAGTGAAGCCCGGGGGACAAATCAGCCCCAGCATTTT. Translating it yields CASSEARGTNQPQHF.